The T cell receptor beta chain under discussion was sequenced for a study of early T cells in non-severe SARS-CoV-2 infection. The wider study: Chains from this unsorted whole-blood bulk RNA could not be paired. General study points: Comparison of clonotypes with VDJdb favored anti-spike CD8 responses while missing private and CD4 specificities.

The germline V gene encodes CDR1 ENHRY and CDR2 SYGVKD. CDR3 length equals 15 residues. The V gene end was trimmed by 2 bases and the J gene end by 6 bases; junction bases not matched to a gene: 10. The TCR library protocol attached unique molecular identifiers to the individual cDNA molecules. TCRdb used MiXCR to reprocess the 5' RACE reads, holding one entry per CDR3 protein. This sample has 75,000 to 80,000 distinct CDR3 sequences, with 15% to 18% found just once. Points on this clonotype: What it binds is unknown.

Sequences were obtained from whole blood. This chain uses TRBV10-3 with TRBJ2-7, with 7 bases fitting TRBD1. The receptor was derived from an adult who was a healthcare worker with PCR-confirmed SARS-CoV-2 infection or an uninfected control (not recorded which). The CDR3 spells CAISEVGGQAGEQYF. The CDR3 region has the DNA TGTGCCATCAGTGAGGTTGGTGGACAGGCCGGCGAGCAGTACTTC.